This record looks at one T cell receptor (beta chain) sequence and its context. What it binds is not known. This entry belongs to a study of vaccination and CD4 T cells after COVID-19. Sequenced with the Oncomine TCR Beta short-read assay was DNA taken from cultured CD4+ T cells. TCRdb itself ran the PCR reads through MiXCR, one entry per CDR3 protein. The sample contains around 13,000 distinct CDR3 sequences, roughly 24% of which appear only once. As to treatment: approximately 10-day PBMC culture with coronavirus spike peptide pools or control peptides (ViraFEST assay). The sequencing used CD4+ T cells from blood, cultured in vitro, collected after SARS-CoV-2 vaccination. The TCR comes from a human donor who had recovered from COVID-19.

The CDR3 reads CASSPDRVVSEQYF. The DNA of the CDR3 is TGTGCCAGCAGCCCGGACAGGGTAGTAAGCGAGCAGTACTTC. The rearrangement uses TRBV5-6 and TRBJ2-7; 8 bases map to TRBD1. V gave up 4 bases and J gave up 6 bases; unmatched junction bases: 9. The CDR3 contains 14 residues. Per the germline V gene, CDR1 is SGHDT and CDR2 is YYEEEE. The complete variable domain, with remaining parts taken from reference TRBV5-6 and TRBJ2-7, reads DAGVTQSPTHLIKTRGQQVTLRCSPKSGHDTVSWYQQALGQGPQFIFQYYEEEERQRGNFPDRFSGHQFPNYSSELNVNALLLGDSALYLCASSPDRVVSEQYFGPGTRLTVT.